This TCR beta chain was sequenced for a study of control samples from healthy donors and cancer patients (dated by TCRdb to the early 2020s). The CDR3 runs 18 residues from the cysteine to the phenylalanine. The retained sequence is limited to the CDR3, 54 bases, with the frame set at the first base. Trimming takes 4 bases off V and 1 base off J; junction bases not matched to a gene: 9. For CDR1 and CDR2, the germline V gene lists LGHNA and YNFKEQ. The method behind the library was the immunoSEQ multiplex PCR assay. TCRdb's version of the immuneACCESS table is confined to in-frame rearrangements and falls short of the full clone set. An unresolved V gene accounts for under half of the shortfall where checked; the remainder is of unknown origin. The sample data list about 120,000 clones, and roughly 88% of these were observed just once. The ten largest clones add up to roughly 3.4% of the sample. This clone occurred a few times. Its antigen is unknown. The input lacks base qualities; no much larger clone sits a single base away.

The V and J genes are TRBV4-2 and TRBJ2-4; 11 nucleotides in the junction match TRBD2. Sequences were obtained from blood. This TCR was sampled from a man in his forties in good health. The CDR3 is CASSPLETSGDAKNIQYF. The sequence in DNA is TGTGCCAGCAGCCCCTTGGAGACTAGCGGGGATGCCAAAAACATTCAGTACTTC.